Listed below are T cell receptor beta chains from one sample, sequenced in a study of cytomegalovirus exposure and HLA in healthy donors. Profiling relied on immunoSEQ multiplex PCR, and the TCRdb table lists in-frame clones only, not all of them. The sample has some 190,000 clones, about three quarters seen once. Sample: PBMCs. The receptors shown here come from a man aged 18 to 29 in good health and CMV-seronegative. CDR3s include the opening cysteine and the closing phenylalanine or tryptophan. The order of the fields is CDR3 protein, CDR3 DNA, clone size, V gene, D gene, J gene. The D gene is left open where the match is weak. Clone size appears in some rows only: once, few, many, or a class for an expanded clone.

CDR3aa: CASSSGQLLNEQFF; CDR3nt: TGTGCCAGCAGTTCTGGACAACTGTTAAATGAGCAGTTCTTC; abundance: once; v_gene: TRBV27; d_gene: -; j_gene: TRBJ2-1
CDR3aa: CASSLDGGGSPLHF; CDR3nt: TGTGCCAGCAGCTTAGATGGGGGGGGCTCACCCCTCCACTTT; abundance: -; v_gene: TRBV11-3; d_gene: -; j_gene: TRBJ1-6
CDR3aa: CASSYDRSRPYEQYF; CDR3nt: TGTGCCAGCAGTTACGACAGGTCGAGACCCTACGAGCAGTACTTC; abundance: -; v_gene: TRBV6-5; d_gene: -; j_gene: TRBJ2-7
CDR3aa: CASSLVGDSSYEQYF; CDR3nt: TGTGCCAGCAGCTTAGTCGGGGACAGCTCCTACGAGCAGTACTTC; abundance: -; v_gene: TRBV7-8; d_gene: TRBD1; j_gene: TRBJ2-7
CDR3aa: CASRPPQLIDTQYF; CDR3nt: TGTGCCAGCAGGCCGCCCCAACTTATAGATACGCAGTATTTT; abundance: once; v_gene: TRBV6-8; d_gene: -; j_gene: TRBJ2-3
CDR3aa: CASSLGRPGQSNSPLHF; CDR3nt: TGTGCCAGCAGCTTAGGCCGACCGGGACAGAGTAATTCACCCCTCCACTTT; abundance: few; v_gene: TRBV7-9; d_gene: TRBD1; j_gene: TRBJ1-6
CDR3aa: CASSFSGLGYNEQFF; CDR3nt: TGTGCCAGCAGCTTCTCGGGACTAGGCTACAATGAGCAGTTCTTC; abundance: -; v_gene: TRBV9; d_gene: TRBD2; j_gene: TRBJ2-1
CDR3aa: CASSPRLAGSTDTQYF; CDR3nt: TGTGCCAGCAGCCCCCGACTAGCGGGAAGCACAGATACGCAGTATTTT; abundance: -; v_gene: TRBV7-2; d_gene: TRBD2; j_gene: TRBJ2-3
CDR3aa: CASSLGVVGGETQYF; CDR3nt: TGCGCCAGCAGCTTGGGGGTTGTAGGGGGAGAGACCCAGTACTTC; abundance: -; v_gene: TRBV5-1; d_gene: -; j_gene: TRBJ2-5
CDR3aa: CASSLQGTGDTEAFF; CDR3nt: TGTGCCAGCAGCTTACAGGGGACCGGGGACACTGAAGCTTTCTTT; abundance: few; v_gene: TRBV7-3; d_gene: -; j_gene: TRBJ1-1
CDR3aa: CASSINSQAGYGYTF; CDR3nt: TGTGCCAGTAGTATAAATTCTCAGGCGGGTTATGGCTACACCTTC; abundance: once; v_gene: TRBV19; d_gene: -; j_gene: TRBJ1-2
CDR3aa: CASSPIASEQFF; CDR3nt: TGTGCCAGCTCCCCCATAGCATCTGAGCAGTTCTTC; abundance: -; v_gene: TRBV18; d_gene: -; j_gene: TRBJ2-1
CDR3aa: CASSLEQSTDTQYF; CDR3nt: TGCGCCAGCAGCTTGGAACAAAGCACAGATACGCAGTATTTT; abundance: -; v_gene: TRBV5-1; d_gene: -; j_gene: TRBJ2-3
CDR3aa: CASSVDRDRKLFF; CDR3nt: TGTGCCAGCAGCGTGGACAGGGATCGAAAACTGTTTTTT; abundance: -; v_gene: TRBV9; d_gene: TRBD1; j_gene: TRBJ1-4
CDR3aa: CASSSGQGREAFF; CDR3nt: TGTGCCAGCAGTTCCGGACAGGGGCGTGAAGCTTTCTTT; abundance: few; v_gene: TRBV6-4; d_gene: TRBD1; j_gene: TRBJ1-1
CDR3aa: CASSVAAGAGEKLFF; CDR3nt: TGTGCCAGCAGCGTAGCTGCCGGGGCGGGGGAAAAACTGTTTTTT; abundance: few; v_gene: TRBV9; d_gene: -; j_gene: TRBJ1-4
CDR3aa: CASTGTAQNYGYTF; CDR3nt: TGTGCCAGCACCGGGACAGCGCAAAACTATGGCTACACCTTC; abundance: -; v_gene: TRBV9; d_gene: TRBD1; j_gene: TRBJ1-2
CDR3aa: CASQGRSNTEAFF; CDR3nt: TGTGCCAGTCAGGGGCGGTCTAATACTGAAGCTTTCTTT; abundance: -; v_gene: TRBV6-5; d_gene: -; j_gene: TRBJ1-1
CDR3aa: CASSLGHMNTEAFF; CDR3nt: TGTGCCAGTAGTTTGGGGCACATGAACACTGAAGCTTTCTTT; abundance: few; v_gene: TRBV19; d_gene: -; j_gene: TRBJ1-1
CDR3aa: CASSQVTGTDKETQYF; CDR3nt: TGTGCCAGCAGCCAAGTGACCGGGACAGATAAAGAGACCCAGTACTTC; abundance: -; v_gene: TRBV13; d_gene: TRBD1; j_gene: TRBJ2-5
CDR3aa: CASSWTGWGAFF; CDR3nt: TGTGCCAGCAGTTGGACAGGGTGGGGAGCTTTCTTT; abundance: few; v_gene: TRBV28; d_gene: TRBD1; j_gene: TRBJ1-1
CDR3aa: CASSLTTAYNSPLHF; CDR3nt: TGTGCCAGCAGCCTCACGACAGCTTATAATTCACCCCTCCACTTT; abundance: -; v_gene: TRBV9; d_gene: -; j_gene: TRBJ1-6
CDR3aa: CASSPFYGYTF; CDR3nt: TGTGCCAGCAGCCCCTTTTATGGCTACACCTTC; abundance: -; v_gene: TRBV6-5; d_gene: -; j_gene: TRBJ1-2
CDR3aa: CASSVVGGAPGELFF; CDR3nt: TGTGCCAGCAGCGTAGTAGGGGGGGCCCCCGGGGAGCTGTTTTTT; abundance: once; v_gene: TRBV9; d_gene: -; j_gene: TRBJ2-2
CDR3aa: CASSLKGAPGELFF; CDR3nt: TGCGCCAGCAGCTTGAAGGGGGCACCCGGGGAGCTGTTTTTT; abundance: -; v_gene: TRBV5-1; d_gene: TRBD1; j_gene: TRBJ2-2
CDR3aa: CSVEGTTSSPYEQYF; CDR3nt: TGCAGCGTTGAAGGGACAACTTCCTCTCCCTACGAGCAGTACTTC; abundance: -; v_gene: TRBV29-1; d_gene: -; j_gene: TRBJ2-7
CDR3aa: CASSLRGWNSPLHF; CDR3nt: TGTGCCAGCAGTCTACGGGGATGGAATTCACCCCTCCACTTT; abundance: -; v_gene: TRBV7-2; d_gene: -; j_gene: TRBJ1-6
CDR3aa: CASSSGTGANSPLHF; CDR3nt: TGTGCCAGCAGTTCCGGGACAGGGGCGAATTCACCCCTCCACTTT; abundance: -; v_gene: TRBV27; d_gene: TRBD1; j_gene: TRBJ1-6
CDR3aa: CASSPSWGSGGLNEQFF; CDR3nt: TGTGCCAGCTCTCCCTCATGGGGTAGCGGGGGTTTAAATGAGCAGTTCTTC; abundance: -; v_gene: TRBV18; d_gene: TRBD2; j_gene: TRBJ2-1
CDR3aa: CASSPQGGSEQYF; CDR3nt: TGTGCCAGCTCACCACAGGGAGGCAGCGAGCAGTACTTC; abundance: -; v_gene: TRBV18; d_gene: -; j_gene: TRBJ2-7
CDR3aa: CASSPIDRTGQPQHF; CDR3nt: TGTGCCAGCTCACCAATAGACAGGACGGGACAGCCCCAGCATTTT; abundance: few; v_gene: TRBV18; d_gene: -; j_gene: TRBJ1-5
CDR3aa: CASSLDGTGPYWPPEQYF; CDR3nt: TGTGCCAGCAGTTTAGACGGGACAGGACCCTATTGGCCCCCCGAGCAGTACTTC; abundance: -; v_gene: TRBV28; d_gene: TRBD1; j_gene: TRBJ2-7
CDR3aa: CASTLYPKGRGEGTGELFF; CDR3nt: TGTGCCAGCACTCTATACCCTAAGGGACGGGGGGAAGGAACCGGGGAGCTGTTTTTT; abundance: -; v_gene: TRBV21-1; d_gene: -; j_gene: TRBJ2-2
CDR3aa: CASSSPARDRLSPQHF; CDR3nt: TGTGCCAGCAGTTCCCCAGCCCGGGACAGACTTTCCCCCCAGCATTTT; abundance: -; v_gene: TRBV27; d_gene: TRBD1; j_gene: TRBJ1-5
CDR3aa: CASSLGAGNYEQYF; CDR3nt: TGCGCCAGCAGCTTGGGTGCAGGGAACTACGAGCAGTACTTC; abundance: -; v_gene: TRBV5-1; d_gene: -; j_gene: TRBJ2-7
CDR3aa: CASSLRGTTTDTQYF; CDR3nt: TGCGCCAGCAGCTTGAGGGGGACAACCACAGATACGCAGTATTTT; abundance: -; v_gene: TRBV5-1; d_gene: -; j_gene: TRBJ2-3
CDR3aa: CASIQGQGFSYEQYF; CDR3nt: TGTGCCAGCATCCAGGGACAGGGCTTCTCCTACGAGCAGTACTTC; abundance: few; v_gene: TRBV28; d_gene: TRBD1; j_gene: TRBJ2-7
CDR3aa: CASSLRTSGGITGELFF; CDR3nt: TGTGCCAGCAGCTTGAGGACTAGCGGGGGAATCACCGGGGAGCTGTTTTTT; abundance: few; v_gene: TRBV9; d_gene: TRBD2; j_gene: TRBJ2-2
CDR3aa: CASSYSGVNYGYTF; CDR3nt: TGTGCCAGCAGTTACTCAGGGGTTAACTATGGCTACACCTTC; abundance: -; v_gene: TRBV6-5; d_gene: -; j_gene: TRBJ1-2
CDR3aa: CASSSTDGGGSGYTF; CDR3nt: TGTGCCAGCAGTTCTACGGACGGGGGCGGGAGTGGCTACACCTTC; abundance: -; v_gene: TRBV6-5; d_gene: -; j_gene: TRBJ1-2
CDR3aa: CASSRGGRGGTYEQYF; CDR3nt: TGTGCCAGCAGCCGCGGGGGGAGGGGGGGGACCTACGAGCAGTACTTC; abundance: -; v_gene: TRBV5-4; d_gene: TRBD2; j_gene: TRBJ2-7
CDR3aa: CASSLGQGHQPQHF; CDR3nt: TGTGCTAGCAGCTTAGGACAGGGGCATCAGCCCCAGCATTTT; abundance: -; v_gene: TRBV7-7; d_gene: TRBD1; j_gene: TRBJ1-5
CDR3aa: CASSLSGLARYNEQFF; CDR3nt: TGTGCCAGCAGTTTATCAGGACTAGCGAGATACAATGAGCAGTTCTTC; abundance: -; v_gene: TRBV27; d_gene: TRBD2; j_gene: TRBJ2-1
CDR3aa: CASVGAGAFTDTQYF; CDR3nt: TGCGCCAGCGTGGGAGCGGGGGCCTTCACAGATACGCAGTATTTT; abundance: -; v_gene: TRBV10-1; d_gene: TRBD2; j_gene: TRBJ2-3